This T cell receptor (beta chain) was captured in a study of T cells in Graves' hyperthyroidism and ophthalmopathy. General study results and limits: Blood also carried most thyroid clonotypes expanded above 0.001.

Diagnostic assessment was based on clinical symptoms, serum thyroxine and TRAb, thyroid ultrasound and orbital computed tomography. The authors took PBMCs from roughly 9.7 ml fresh peripheral blood. This clonotype was detected many times. The target antigen is unknown. TCR beta CDR3 sequences were amplified from RNA transcripts. HTBI primers were used for first-round RT-PCR of the TCR CDR3. Each CDR3 protein gets one entry after TCRdb re-called the multiplex PCR reads with MiXCR. The table includes around 200,000 distinct CDR3 sequences, approximately 20% detected once. This receptor was identified in a man aged 40-50 years with Graves' hyperthyroidism. The sample consisted of blood.

The CDR3 region has the DNA TGTGCCAGCAGGGTCTTACAGGGGCCATACGAGCAGTACTTC. Translated: CASRVLQGPYEQYF. The genes are TRBV2 and TRBJ2-7; 7 nucleotides align to TRBD1. Germline V gives CDR1 SNHLY, CDR2 FYNNEI. The CDR3 is made up of 14 amino acids. V shed 6 bases, J shed 4 bases, and the junction held 9 bases outside the gene matches.